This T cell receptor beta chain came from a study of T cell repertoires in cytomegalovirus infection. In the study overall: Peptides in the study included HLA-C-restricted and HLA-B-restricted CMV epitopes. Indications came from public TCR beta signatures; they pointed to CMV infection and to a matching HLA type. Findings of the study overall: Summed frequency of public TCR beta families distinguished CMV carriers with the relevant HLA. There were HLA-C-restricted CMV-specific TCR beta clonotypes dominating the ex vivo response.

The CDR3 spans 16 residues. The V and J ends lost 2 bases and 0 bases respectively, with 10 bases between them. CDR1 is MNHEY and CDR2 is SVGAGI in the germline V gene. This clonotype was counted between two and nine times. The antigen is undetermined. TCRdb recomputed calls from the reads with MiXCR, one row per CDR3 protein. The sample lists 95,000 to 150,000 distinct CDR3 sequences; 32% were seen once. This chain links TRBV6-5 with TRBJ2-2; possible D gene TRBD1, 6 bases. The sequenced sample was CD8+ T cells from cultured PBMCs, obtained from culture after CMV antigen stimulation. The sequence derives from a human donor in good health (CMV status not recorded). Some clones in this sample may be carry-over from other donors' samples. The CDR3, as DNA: TGTGCCAGCAGTTACGTTTCAGGGGCGAACACCGGGGAGCTGTTTTTT. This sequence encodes CASSYVSGANTGELFF.